The 19 T cell receptor beta chains below all came from one sample that was sequenced in a study of CD8+ T cells in alopecia areata (dated by TCRdb to the late 2010s). The sample's time point label, decoded: baseline before oral tofacitinib. The protocol used for the library was the immunoSEQ multiplex PCR assay. RNA was extracted from all samples and reverse transcribed into cDNA as template for TCR sequencing. Sourced from immuneACCESS, this table was stored by TCRdb with only in-frame sequences that have V and J called. A share of the clones is absent; for the studies checked, an unresolved V gene accounts for under half, and the remainder has no known explanation. The sample data list approximately 180,000 clones, and approximately 70% of these were observed just once. 11% of the sample lies in the top ten. This sample comprised CD8+ T cells sorted from blood, obtained at week 0. These receptors were collected from a human donor with alopecia areata.

This clone was recorded only once. The chain links TRBV27 to TRBJ2-3; tentative D call: TRBD1 (7 bases). CDR1 is MNHEY, CDR2 SMNVEV, per germline (reference sequence). The CDR3 spans 16 residues. The ends were cut back, 0 bases at V and 5 bases at J, with 15 bases in the middle. DNA of the CDR3: TGTGCCAGCAGTTTATCGATTCAGGGGGGTGTAGATACGCAGTATTTT. Amino acid sequence: CASSLSIQGGVDTQYF.

The chain combines TRBV9 with TRBJ2-7; the D is unclear. The CDR3 is 13 amino acids. V was shortened by 0 bases and J by 6 bases, with 10 bases between the two germline ends. CDR1 is SGDLS, CDR2 YYNGEE, per germline. The CDR3: CASSVGSLSEQYF. CDR3 coding DNA: TGTGCCAGCAGCGTAGGGTCTCTTTCCGAGCAGTACTTC.

As regards this clone: Within the sample, other DNA sequences also encode this same CDR3. The J gene is TRBJ1-1, the V gene TRBV9; TRBD1 agrees at 11 bases. The CDR3 contains 14 residues. Trimming took 2 bases from V and 5 from J; bases not matched to a gene: 2. Germline CDR1 reads SGDLS; CDR2 reads YYNGEE. The CDR3 loop is CASSVGTGGTEAFF. CDR3 in DNA: TGTGCCAGCAGCGTGGGGACAGGGGGAACTGAAGCTTTCTTT.

The V and J genes are TRBV5-6 and TRBJ2-3, with a possible D match to TRBD2 (6 bases). CDR1 SGHDT and CDR2 YYEEEE come from the germline V gene. The CDR3 sequence is 13 residues long. V was shortened by 0 bases and J by 5 bases, with 7 bases between the two germline ends. The CDR3 loop is CASSLGLVDTQYF. The CDR3 DNA reads TGTGCCAGCAGCTTGGGACTAGTAGATACGCAGTATTTT.

The V and J genes are TRBV27 and TRBJ2-1, with a possible D match to TRBD1 (6 bases). Trimming shortened V by 1 base and J by 5 bases, and 12 bases separated the two germline ends. Germline V gene lookup returns CDR1 MNHEY and CDR2 SMNVEV (reference sequence). The CDR3 runs to 15 residues. CDR3 sequence reads: CASSLLGRQDNEQFF. The CDR3 region has the DNA TGTGCCAGCAGTTTATTAGGTCGACAGGACAATGAGCAGTTCTTC.

The CDR3 spells CASSRTSNTEAFF. The CDR3 nucleotides are TGTGCCAGCAGCCGGACCTCGAACACTGAAGCTTTCTTT. This chain joins TRBV6-1 and TRBJ1-1; D call uncertain. The germline V gene has CDR1 MNHNS and CDR2 SASEGT. The CDR3 totals 13 residues. V gave up 6 bases and J gave up 1 base, with 9 bases separating them.

The rearrangement joins TRBV9 to TRBJ2-7; D not resolved. This CDR3 spans 16 amino acids. Germline CDR1 SGDLS, CDR2 YYNGEE. V was cut by 2 bases and J by 0 bases, with 15 bases left in between. The DNA of the CDR3 is TGTGCCAGCAGCGTCAATGGTGAGATTTTCTCCTACGAGCAGTACTTC. Its translation: CASSVNGEIFSYEQYF.

V and J are TRBV19 and TRBJ1-1; 7 bases agree with TRBD1. Germline trimming cut 6 bases from V and 3 bases from J; bases unmatched to any gene: 4. This CDR3 contains 13 residues. The germline V gene encodes CDR1 LNHDA and CDR2 SQIVND (reference sequence). CDR3 sequence (DNA): TGTGCCAGTAGACCACAGGGGTACACTGAAGCTTTCTTT. Translating gives CASRPQGYTEAFF.

There are many counts of this clone. The V call is TRBV5-1, the J call TRBJ1-1, with a possible D match to TRBD1 (6 bases). Trimming removed 4 bases from V and 6 bases from J, with 13 bases in between. Germline assignment: CDR1 SGHRS and CDR2 YFSETQ. The CDR3 has 13 residues. CDR3 sequence reads: CASSQDRLSEAFF. In DNA, the CDR3 is TGCGCCAGCAGCCAGGACAGACTATCTGAAGCTTTCTTT.

The genes are TRBV30 and TRBJ2-2; 9 bases map to TRBD1. Trimming cost V 4 bases and J 5 bases; bases outside gene matches: 5. The CDR3 extends over 14 amino acids. Germline V gene data show CDR1 as GTSNPN and CDR2 as SVGIG (reference sequence). The CDR3 spells CAWIEDRGTGELFF. The CDR3 region has the DNA TGTGCCTGGATCGAGGACAGGGGTACCGGGGAGCTGTTTTTT.

This chain joins TRBV7-9 and TRBJ2-1, with 10 positions matching TRBD2. V shed 5 bases, J shed 5 bases, and the junction held 12 bases outside the gene matches. Looked up from germline, CDR1 is SEHNR and CDR2 is FQNEAQ (reference sequence). The CDR3 consists of 17 residues. DNA of the CDR3: TGTGCCAGCAGCACCCTAGCGGGAGACCCTAAAAACAATGAGCAGTTCTTC. It specifies CASSTLAGDPKNNEQFF. Based on the CDR3 plus reference TRBV7-9 and TRBJ2-1, the full variable domain is DTGVSQNPRHKITKRGQNVTFRCDPISEHNRLYWYRQTLGQGPEFLTYFQNEAQLEKSRLLSDRFSAERPKGSFSTLEIQRTEQGDSAMYLCASSTLAGDPKNNEQFFGPGTRLTVL.

The rearrangement links TRBV27 to TRBJ2-7, with D perhaps matching TRBD1 (5 bases). The V gene lost 6 bases and the J gene lost 0 bases, with 15 bases spanning the gap. The CDR3 consists of 15 residues. Germline V gene sequence: CDR1 MNHEY, CDR2 SMNVEV (reference sequence). CDR3 protein: CASSFRRQNSYEQYF. The DNA for the CDR3 is TGTGCCAGCAGCTTCCGGAGACAGAACTCCTACGAGCAGTACTTC.

The J gene is TRBJ2-4, the V gene TRBV27; 7 bases line up with TRBD2. Looked up from germline, CDR1 is MNHEY and CDR2 is SMNVEV (reference sequence). Trimming cost V 10 bases and J 9 bases; bases outside gene matches: 12. The CDR3 extends over 13 amino acids. The CDR3 nucleotides are TGTGCCACCCGGAGCGGGGTACGCAGCATTCAGTACTTC. Translated: CATRSGVRSIQYF.

This clone appeared a few times. The chain is built from TRBV13 and TRBJ2-7, with TRBD2 identical over 13 bases. Losses at the gene ends were 4 bases for V and 3 bases for J; bases not matched to a gene: 6. The CDR3 spans 16 residues. Germline CDR1 reads PRHDT; CDR2 reads FYEKMQ (reference sequence). The CDR3 DNA reads as TGTGCCAGCAGCTCGGGACTAGCGGGGAAGGACTACGAGCAGTACTTC. It yields the protein CASSSGLAGKDYEQYF. The full variable domain, completed using reference TRBV13 and TRBJ2-7, is AAGVIQSPRHLIKEKRETATLKCYPIPRHDTVYWYQQGPGQDPQFLISFYEKMQSDKGSIPDRFSAQQFSDYHSELNMSSLELGDSALYFCASSSGLAGKDYEQYFGPGTRLTVT.

V is TRBV7-9 and J is TRBJ1-1; D ambiguous. The CDR3 sequence is 14 residues long. Germline V gene data show CDR1 as SEHNR and CDR2 as FQNEAQ (reference sequence). Deletions cut 4 bases from V and 1 base from J, with 10 bases between. The CDR3 region has the DNA TGTGCCAGCAGCTCGTACATCCGGAACACTGAAGCTTTCTTT. This sequence encodes CASSSYIRNTEAFF.

J is TRBJ2-2 and V is TRBV7-6, with D hard to call. This CDR3 is built from 17 residues. V gave up 5 bases and J gave up 1 base, with 17 bases separating them. Per the germline V gene, CDR1 is SGHVS and CDR2 is FNYEAQ. CDR3: CASSPIASTGNTGELFF. The CDR3 nucleotides read TGTGCCAGCAGCCCTATCGCGAGTACCGGGAACACCGGGGAGCTGTTTTTT.

The genes are TRBV4-1 and TRBJ2-7, with 10 bases aligning to TRBD1. J gave up 4 bases and V 1 base, and 1 base lay outside the gene matches. This CDR3 region has 14 residues. Germline V gene data show CDR1 as MGHRA and CDR2 as YSYEKL. The CDR3, as DNA: TGCGCCAGCAGCCAAGGGGGACAGGGGTACGAGCAGTACTTC. This codes for CASSQGGQGYEQYF.

DNA of the CDR3: TGCAGCGTTGCGGAGGGGAGTAGATCCGAGCAGTACTTC. Protein sequence: CSVAEGSRSEQYF. The chain joins TRBV29-1 to TRBJ2-7; perhaps TRBD2 as D (6 bases). Per the germline V gene, CDR1 is SQVTM and CDR2 is ANQGSEA. Between the trimmed V and J ends, which lost 4 bases and 6 bases, there was a span of 16 bases. This CDR3 is built from 13 residues.

The gene calls are TRBV30 and TRBJ2-7; 9 nucleotides align to TRBD1. Germline assignment: CDR1 GTSNPN and CDR2 SVGIG (reference sequence). With 2 bases clipped from V and 2 bases from J, the junction kept 10 bases outside the gene matches. The CDR3 length is 16 residues. CDR3 residues: CAWSLWVGQGPYEQYF. CDR3 nucleotides: TGTGCCTGGAGTCTTTGGGTGGGACAGGGCCCCTACGAGCAGTACTTC.